Sequencing of this T cell receptor (beta chain) was carried out in a study of blood T cell repertoires in COVID-19. For the study at large: The study drew acute and convalescent COVID-19 samples from the United States, Italy and Spain. T cells, B-cell-depleted T cells, or PBMCs provided the cDNA or gDNA that served as material.

This CDR3 region has 12 residues. Germline-derived CDR1 and CDR2 are MNHEY and SVGAGI. The V end was cut by 6 bases, the J end by 0 bases, with 6 bases between. Enrollment of patients from Seattle took place during active infection, with longitudinal follow-up. This table comes from immunoSEQ multiplex PCR, and its TCRdb copy is limited to in-frame clones, with some not included. Of about 300,000 clones listed, approximately 90% are singletons. The material sequenced was peripheral blood. This sequence originates from a woman aged 45-60 years with COVID-19, enrolled during active disease. This chain links TRBV6-5 with TRBJ2-7; the D is unclear. This chain's CDR3 is CASRGNSYEQYF. The CDR3 region has the DNA TGTGCCAGCAGGGGCAACTCCTACGAGCAGTACTTC.